One and the same sample provided the 14 T cell receptor beta chains below, sequenced in a study of T cells in Graves' hyperthyroidism and ophthalmopathy (dated by TCRdb to about 2019). The library was generated by multiplex PCR. These reads were obtained on an Illumina HiSeq 2000. TCR beta CDR3 regions were amplified from RNA transcripts. The first round of RT-PCR for the TCR CDR3 was performed with the HTBI primer set and the Qiagen OneStep RT-PCR kit. TCRdb took the public reads, trimmed them with fastp at Q25, ran MiXCR for clone calling and kept in-frame beta chains. Rows are unified per CDR3 protein, each entry keeping the most common DNA and genes. This sample lists some 490,000 distinct CDR3 sequences; about 16% were detected once. The ten top clones hold less than 30% of the sample. Sequencing input: blood. These receptor sequences come from a woman aged 25 to 45 with Graves' ophthalmopathy.

This clonotype occurred many times. The V and J genes are TRBV11-2 and TRBJ2-5; D is uncertain. V lost 0 bases and J 1 base, leaving 9 bases between the germline ends. The CDR3 contains 15 residues. Germline values: CDR1 SGHAT, CDR2 FQNNGV. The CDR3 sequence is CASSLDPAFQETQYF. As DNA, the CDR3 is TGTGCCAGCAGCTTAGATCCGGCATTCCAAGAGACCCAGTACTTC.

This clonotype has ten or more counts. This chain joins TRBV20-1 and TRBJ2-7, with D possibly matching TRBD2 (7 bases). Germline-derived CDR1 and CDR2 are DFQATT and SNEGSKA (reference sequence). CDR3 size: 14 residues. Trimming removed 5 bases from V and 2 bases from J, with 16 bases in between. The CDR3 nucleotides are TGCAGTGCTGGGGGGGGCGCGGGAGCCTACGAGCAGTACTTC. Translating gives CSAGGGAGAYEQYF.

The sample holds a few counts of this clonotype. The chain is built from TRBV20-1 and TRBJ1-5; 7 nucleotides line up with TRBD1. The CDR3 consists of 13 residues. The junction had 10 bases not matched to a gene; V was cut back by 5 bases and J by 9 bases. Germline-derived CDR1 and CDR2 are DFQATT and SNEGSKA (reference sequence). The CDR3 DNA is TGCAGTGCTCCGACGACAGGGACTGGGCCCCAGCATTTT. It encodes CSAPTTGTGPQHF.

This clonotype was found many times. The V gene is TRBV20-1, the J gene TRBJ2-3; no clear D. Germline CDR1 and CDR2: DFQATT and SNEGSKA (reference sequence). Trimming shortened V by 6 bases and J by 1 base, and 11 bases separated the two germline ends. The CDR3 contains 13 residues. In DNA, the CDR3 is TGCAGTGCCGAGTGGGTTCGCACAGATACGCAGTATTTT. As protein: CSAEWVRTDTQYF.

This clonotype has ten or more counts. The CDR3 here is CASSLFFRADRDKDYEQYF. CDR3 bases: TGTGCCAGCAGTTTATTCTTTCGGGCGGACCGGGACAAGGACTACGAGCAGTACTTC. The chain has TRBV28 and TRBJ2-7; the D gene is possibly TRBD1 (6 bases). The length of the CDR3 is 19 residues. Germline assignment: CDR1 MDHEN and CDR2 SYDVKM. V lost 1 base and J lost 3, with 25 bases in between.

The table lists this clonotype with a few counts. The V gene is TRBV29-1, the J gene TRBJ1-1; D unclear. V was clipped by 3 bases and J by 3 bases, with 11 bases between them. The CDR3 consists of 13 residues. Germline CDR1 reads SQVTM; CDR2 reads ANQGSEA. CDR3 loop: CSVEGGWDTEAFF. CDR3 bases: TGCAGCGTTGAGGGCGGTTGGGACACTGAAGCTTTCTTT.

This clonotype was counted many times. The V call is TRBV7-8, the J call TRBJ2-1, with no clear D. Trimming pared 1 base from V and 6 bases from J, leaving 7 bases between. The V gene's germline CDR1 is SGHVS and CDR2 FQNEAQ. This CDR3 region has 13 residues. The CDR3 loop is CASSLGSANEQFF. CDR3 nucleotide sequence: TGTGCCAGCAGCTTAGGATCCGCCAATGAGCAGTTCTTC.

The gene calls are TRBV9 and TRBJ2-5; D gene ambiguous. Germline V CDR1 and CDR2: SGDLS, YYNGEE. V was pared by 2 bases and J by 2 bases, with 16 bases between. CDR3 size: 16 residues. CDR3 DNA sequence: TGTGCCAGCAGCGTTCATTCCCGACTGGGACAAGAGACCCAGTACTTC. The encoded protein is CASSVHSRLGQETQYF.

This clonotype appeared many times. The chain joins TRBV19 to TRBJ1-5, with 7 bases lining up with TRBD1. This CDR3 is 16 amino acids long. The V gene's germline CDR1 is LNHDA and CDR2 SQIVND (reference sequence). Trimming cost V 7 bases and J 1 base; bases outside gene matches: 10. Here the CDR3 reads CASTTGGGLSNQPQHF. CDR3 nucleotides: TGTGCCAGTACAACCGGAGGGGGCTTGAGCAATCAGCCCCAGCATTTT.

Regarding this clonotype: Since a much larger clone is just one base distant, this may be a read error. This chain connects TRBV13 to TRBJ2-1; D call uncertain. CDR1 PRHDT and CDR2 FYEKMQ come from the germline V gene (reference sequence). CDR3 size: 13 residues. V dropped 4 bases and J dropped 4 bases, with 8 bases sitting between them. The CDR3 DNA is TGTGCCAGCAGCTCAAAGGAATACAATGAGCAGTTCTTC. This codes for CASSSKEYNEQFF. Drawing the rest from reference TRBV13 and TRBJ2-1, the complete variable domain is AAGVIQSPRHLIKEKRETATLKCYPIPRHDTVYWYQQGPGQDPQFLISFYEKMQSDKGSIPDRFSAQQFSDYHSELNMSSLELGDSALYFCASSSKEYNEQFFGPGTRLTVL.

The chain combines TRBV20-1 with TRBJ2-3; D possibly corresponds to TRBD2 (5 bases). Trimming took 3 bases from V and 0 from J, leaving 13 bases between them. From germline, CDR1 is DFQATT and CDR2 SNEGSKA (reference sequence). This CDR3 contains 15 residues. CDR3 loop: CSARAPEASTDTQYF. The CDR3 DNA reads TGCAGTGCTAGGGCCCCGGAGGCGAGCACAGATACGCAGTATTTT.

Ten or more counts support this clonotype. J is TRBJ2-7 and V is TRBV20-1; TRBD2 aligns across 11 bases. The J segment lost 1 base and the V segment lost 6 bases, leaving 17 bases of the junction unmatched. In germline, CDR1 is DFQATT, CDR2 SNEGSKA (reference sequence). This CDR3 is built from 18 residues. The CDR3 here is CSAEKLAGDAAGSYEQYF. Here the CDR3 DNA reads TGCAGTGCGGAAAAACTAGCGGGAGACGCTGCAGGGTCCTACGAGCAGTACTTC.

The chain recombines TRBV15 with TRBJ1-1; 12 bases match TRBD1. Germline assignment: CDR1 LNHNV and CDR2 YYDKDF (reference sequence). J was trimmed by 7 bases and V by 6 bases; bases with no gene match: 12. The CDR3 runs 16 residues. In nucleotides, the CDR3 is TGTGCCACCAGAAGAACCTTGGGACAGGGGGCCGGTGAAGCTTTCTTT. Protein product: CATRRTLGQGAGEAFF.

The table lists this clonotype with a few counts. The chain carries TRBV7-2 and TRBJ1-2, with TRBD1 identical over 7 bases. Germline assignment: CDR1 SGHTA and CDR2 FQGNSA. The CDR3 has 15 amino acids. J was trimmed by 7 bases and V by 1 base; bases with no gene match: 9. CDR3 nucleotides: TGTGCCAGCAGCTTAGGTGTTCGAGGGGGCAGTGGCTACACCTTC. Residues: CASSLGVRGGSGYTF.